A selection of T cell receptor beta chains follows, all from one sample in a study of T cell changes during pregnancy in multiple sclerosis. Assay used: immunoSEQ multiplex PCR; TCRdb lists only in-frame clones, some missing. The sample has about 68,000 clones, roughly 90% seen once; the top ten hold roughly 3.9%. The specimen comprised peripheral blood, sampled after pregnancy. The receptor set was obtained from a female donor in good health, enrolled as a control in a pregnancy study. Each CDR3 is given with its conserved first and last residue. A D gene is named only where the DNA matches it firmly. Size is stated for part of the rows, as once, few or many counts, or as a class when the clone is expanded.

V gene: TRBV15; D gene: -; J gene: TRBJ2-7; clone size: -; CDR3 DNA: TGTGCCACCAGCAATCGGCAGGTTTCCTACGAGCAGTACTTC; CDR3 protein: CATSNRQVSYEQYF
V gene: TRBV5-4; D gene: TRBD1; J gene: TRBJ1-2; clone size: -; CDR3 DNA: TGTGCCAGCGGGAGAGGACAGGACAACTATGGCTACACCTTC; CDR3 protein: CASGRGQDNYGYTF
V gene: TRBV7-3; D gene: -; J gene: TRBJ2-3; clone size: -; CDR3 DNA: TGTGCCAGCAGCTTAACTGGCCTAGGTGGAGATACGCAGTATTTT; CDR3 protein: CASSLTGLGGDTQYF
V gene: TRBV7-2; D gene: -; J gene: TRBJ2-1; clone size: -; CDR3 DNA: TGTGCCAGCAGCTTAGTCGTTGTCGTCGGCTACAATGAGCAGTTCTTC; CDR3 protein: CASSLVVVVGYNEQFF
V gene: TRBV28; D gene: -; J gene: TRBJ1-2; clone size: -; CDR3 DNA: TGTGCCAGCAGTTTAAACAGGAACTATGGCTACACCTTC; CDR3 protein: CASSLNRNYGYTF
V gene: TRBV29-1; D gene: -; J gene: TRBJ1-6; clone size: -; CDR3 DNA: TGTTCAAGTTGGCAGGGGAGATCACCCCTCCACTTT; CDR3 protein: CSSWQGRSPLHF
V gene: TRBV28; D gene: -; J gene: TRBJ1-5; clone size: -; CDR3 DNA: TGTGCCAGCAGTTCGGGGGGTTATAGCAATCAGCCCCAGCATTTT; CDR3 protein: CASSSGGYSNQPQHF
V gene: TRBV7-9; D gene: TRBD2; J gene: TRBJ2-3; clone size: once; CDR3 DNA: TGTGCCAGCACCTTACTAGCGGGGGGGCCTGGCACAGATACGCAGTATTTT; CDR3 protein: CASTLLAGGPGTDTQYF
V gene: TRBV6-5; D gene: TRBD1; J gene: TRBJ2-7; clone size: -; CDR3 DNA: TGTGCCAGCAGTTACTCGATACAGGGGTACTCCTACGAGCAGTACTTC; CDR3 protein: CASSYSIQGYSYEQYF
V gene: TRBV9; D gene: TRBD2; J gene: TRBJ2-5; clone size: -; CDR3 DNA: TGTGCCAGCAGCGTAGGACAGCGGGAGGGCCAAGAGACCCAGTACTTC; CDR3 protein: CASSVGQREGQETQYF
V gene: TRBV11-1; D gene: -; J gene: TRBJ1-1; clone size: few; CDR3 DNA: TGTGCCAGCAGTCTGAGGGCCACAGAGGCTTTCTTT; CDR3 protein: CASSLRATEAFF
V gene: TRBV2; D gene: TRBD1; J gene: TRBJ2-5; clone size: -; CDR3 DNA: TGTGCCAGCAGCCGGACAGGTTTTGGCCAAGAGACCCAGTACTTC; CDR3 protein: CASSRTGFGQETQYF
V gene: TRBV19; D gene: TRBD2; J gene: TRBJ2-7; clone size: -; CDR3 DNA: TGTGCCAGTAGACTACTAGCGGCACCCTCCTACGAGCAGTACTTC; CDR3 protein: CASRLLAAPSYEQYF
V gene: TRBV5-1; D gene: -; J gene: TRBJ2-1; clone size: -; CDR3 DNA: TGCGCCAGCAGCGAACTTCAGTTCTTC; CDR3 protein: CASSELQFF
V gene: TRBV25-1; D gene: -; J gene: TRBJ2-7; clone size: -; CDR3 DNA: TGTGCCAGCTCTGTCCAGGGCGAGCAGTACTTC; CDR3 protein: CASSVQGEQYF
V gene: TRBV5-4; D gene: TRBD1; J gene: TRBJ1-3; clone size: -; CDR3 DNA: TGTGCCAGCAGCCCAGGGACAGGCCGCTCTGGAAACACCATATATTTT; CDR3 protein: CASSPGTGRSGNTIYF
V gene: TRBV7-3; D gene: -; J gene: TRBJ2-1; clone size: -; CDR3 DNA: TGTGCCAGCAGCTTATTTCCCCCCGGGGGGCGGAAGAGCTCCTACAATGAGCAGTTCTTC; CDR3 protein: CASSLFPPGGRKSSYNEQFF
V gene: TRBV14; D gene: TRBD1; J gene: TRBJ2-5; clone size: -; CDR3 DNA: TGTGCCAGCAGCCAAGCCAGGGGGCGGCAAGAGACCCAGTACTTC; CDR3 protein: CASSQARGRQETQYF
V gene: TRBV28; D gene: TRBD2; J gene: TRBJ2-2; clone size: -; CDR3 DNA: TGTGCCAGCACCGTCAGCGGGACTAGCGGGTGGCGGGACACCGGGGAGCTGTTTTTT; CDR3 protein: CASTVSGTSGWRDTGELFF
V gene: TRBV19; D gene: -; J gene: TRBJ2-1; clone size: -; CDR3 DNA: TGTGCCAGTAGTCTTGGACAGCTCAATGAGCAGTTCTTC; CDR3 protein: CASSLGQLNEQFF
V gene: TRBV19; D gene: TRBD1; J gene: TRBJ2-3; clone size: -; CDR3 DNA: TGTGCCAGTAGGGCCGGGACAGGGGGCAACACAGATACGCAGTATTTT; CDR3 protein: CASRAGTGGNTDTQYF
V gene: TRBV5-1; D gene: TRBD2; J gene: TRBJ2-7; clone size: -; CDR3 DNA: TGCGCCAGCAGCGCGGGAGACCAGAGAGGAACCTACGAGCAGTACTTC; CDR3 protein: CASSAGDQRGTYEQYF
V gene: TRBV7-9; D gene: TRBD1; J gene: TRBJ1-2; clone size: -; CDR3 DNA: TGTGCCAGCAGCCCCTGGGACAGCGGCGGCTACACCTTC; CDR3 protein: CASSPWDSGGYTF
V gene: TRBV5-6; D gene: -; J gene: TRBJ2-7; clone size: -; CDR3 DNA: TGTGCCAGCAGCTGGTTGTCGGGCTACGAGCAGTACTTC; CDR3 protein: CASSWLSGYEQYF
V gene: TRBV4-1; D gene: TRBD1; J gene: TRBJ2-7; clone size: -; CDR3 DNA: TGCGCCAGCAGCCAAGAGGACAGGGTGACCTACGAGCAGTACTTC; CDR3 protein: CASSQEDRVTYEQYF
V gene: TRBV19; D gene: TRBD1; J gene: TRBJ1-1; clone size: -; CDR3 DNA: TGTGCCAGTAGTGAGGGTCAGGGGGGCACTGAAGCTTTCTTT; CDR3 protein: CASSEGQGGTEAFF
V gene: TRBV28; D gene: TRBD2; J gene: TRBJ2-5; clone size: -; CDR3 DNA: TGTGCCAGCAGCGGAGGACTAGCGGGAGAATTTTACCAAGAGACCCAGTACTTC; CDR3 protein: CASSGGLAGEFYQETQYF
V gene: TRBV4-1; D gene: TRBD1; J gene: TRBJ1-2; clone size: -; CDR3 DNA: TGCGCCAGCAGCCAACTGACAGGGATCTATGGCTACACCTTC; CDR3 protein: CASSQLTGIYGYTF
V gene: TRBV28; D gene: TRBD2; J gene: TRBJ2-7; clone size: -; CDR3 DNA: TGTGCCAGCAGTTTTGACGGGAGGGCGGCTGAGCAGTACTTC; CDR3 protein: CASSFDGRAAEQYF
V gene: TRBV4-1; D gene: -; J gene: TRBJ2-7; clone size: -; CDR3 DNA: TGCGCCAGCAGCCAACGGTTACTAGGGCAAAGGGACGAGCAGTACTTC; CDR3 protein: CASSQRLLGQRDEQYF
V gene: TRBV6-6; D gene: TRBD1; J gene: TRBJ2-5; clone size: once; CDR3 DNA: TGTGCCAGCAGTTACTGGACAGGGGGCGCCGAGACCCAGTACTTC; CDR3 protein: CASSYWTGGAETQYF
V gene: TRBV7-7; D gene: TRBD2; J gene: TRBJ2-7; clone size: -; CDR3 DNA: TGTGCTAGCAGCCCGAGCGGGAGACCTGACTACGAGCAGTACTTC; CDR3 protein: CASSPSGRPDYEQYF
V gene: TRBV7-2; D gene: -; J gene: TRBJ2-1; clone size: -; CDR3 DNA: TGTGCCAGCAGCTTTACGGGGTCCTACAATGAGCAGTTCTTC; CDR3 protein: CASSFTGSYNEQFF
V gene: TRBV4-3; D gene: -; J gene: TRBJ2-3; clone size: -; CDR3 DNA: TGCGCCAGCAGCCAAGTTGCGGCAGATACGCAGTATTTT; CDR3 protein: CASSQVAADTQYF
V gene: TRBV27; D gene: -; J gene: TRBJ1-2; clone size: -; CDR3 DNA: TGTGCCAGCAGTCAAAAGGACAGACCTAACTATGGCTACACCTTC; CDR3 protein: CASSQKDRPNYGYTF
V gene: TRBV18; D gene: -; J gene: TRBJ1-1; clone size: -; CDR3 DNA: TGTGCCAGCTCACCGAACCAAGGGGCCTTGGGTATTCCCTCGGAGACTGAAGCTTTCTTT; CDR3 protein: CASSPNQGALGIPSETEAFF
V gene: TRBV5-1; D gene: -; J gene: TRBJ1-2; clone size: -; CDR3 DNA: TGCGCCAGCAGCTTGGTGGTCCCGAGACAGAGTGGCTACACCTTC; CDR3 protein: CASSLVVPRQSGYTF
V gene: TRBV27; D gene: -; J gene: TRBJ1-2; clone size: -; CDR3 DNA: TGTGCCAGCAGTGGCCAACCCTCGGGATCTAATAGGGGCTACACCTTC; CDR3 protein: CASSGQPSGSNRGYTF
V gene: TRBV11-1; D gene: TRBD1; J gene: TRBJ1-1; clone size: once; CDR3 DNA: TGTGCCAGCAGCCCCCAGGGACAGGCGAACACTGAAGCTTTCTTT; CDR3 protein: CASSPQGQANTEAFF
V gene: TRBV7-3; D gene: -; J gene: TRBJ2-6; clone size: -; CDR3 DNA: TGTGCCAGCAGCTTAACGTCCGGGAGAGGTGGGGCCAACGTCCTGACTTTC; CDR3 protein: CASSLTSGRGGANVLTF
V gene: TRBV2; D gene: -; J gene: TRBJ1-1; clone size: -; CDR3 DNA: TGTGCCAGCAGGTTCGGGGGAGGGAACACTGAAGCTTTCTTT; CDR3 protein: CASRFGGGNTEAFF